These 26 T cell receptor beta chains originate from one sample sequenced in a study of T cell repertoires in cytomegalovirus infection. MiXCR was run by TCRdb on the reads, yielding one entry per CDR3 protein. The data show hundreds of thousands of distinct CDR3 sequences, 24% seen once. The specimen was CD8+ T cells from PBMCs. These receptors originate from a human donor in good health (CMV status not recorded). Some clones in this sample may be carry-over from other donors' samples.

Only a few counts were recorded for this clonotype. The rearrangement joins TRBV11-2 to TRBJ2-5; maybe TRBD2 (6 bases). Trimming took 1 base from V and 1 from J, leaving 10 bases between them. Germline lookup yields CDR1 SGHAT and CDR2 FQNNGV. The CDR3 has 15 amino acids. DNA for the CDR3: TGTGCCAGCAGCTTAGCCTGGGACTTCCAAGAGACCCAGTACTTC. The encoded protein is CASSLAWDFQETQYF.

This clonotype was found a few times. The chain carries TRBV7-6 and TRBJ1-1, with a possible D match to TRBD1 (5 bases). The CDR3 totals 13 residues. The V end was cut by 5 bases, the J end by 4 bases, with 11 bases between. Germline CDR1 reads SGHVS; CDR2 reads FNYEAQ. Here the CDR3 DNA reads TGTGCCAGCAGCCGAGACAGATCCACTGAAGCTTTCTTT. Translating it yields CASSRDRSTEAFF.

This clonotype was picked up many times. The CDR3 region has the DNA TGTGCCAGCAGTACAGCCTCGGGGTGGGGAGCTTTCTTT. Encoded protein: CASSTASGWGAFF. This chain joins TRBV7-8 and TRBJ1-1, with D unresolved. The CDR3 has 13 residues. The V and J ends lost 6 bases and 10 bases respectively, with 18 bases between them. Germline CDR1 SGHVS, CDR2 FQNEAQ.

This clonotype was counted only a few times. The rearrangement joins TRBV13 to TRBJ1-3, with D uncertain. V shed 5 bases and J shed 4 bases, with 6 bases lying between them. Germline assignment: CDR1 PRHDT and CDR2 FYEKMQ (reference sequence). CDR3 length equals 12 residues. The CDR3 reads CASSEQGNTIYF. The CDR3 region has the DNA TGTGCCAGCAGCGAACAAGGAAACACCATATATTTT.

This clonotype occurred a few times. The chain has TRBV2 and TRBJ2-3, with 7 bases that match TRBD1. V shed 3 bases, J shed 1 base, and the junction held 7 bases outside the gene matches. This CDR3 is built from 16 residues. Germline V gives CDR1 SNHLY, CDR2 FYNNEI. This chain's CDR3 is CASSDDRAVGTDTQYF. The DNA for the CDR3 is TGTGCCAGCAGTGACGACAGGGCAGTCGGCACAGATACGCAGTATTTT.

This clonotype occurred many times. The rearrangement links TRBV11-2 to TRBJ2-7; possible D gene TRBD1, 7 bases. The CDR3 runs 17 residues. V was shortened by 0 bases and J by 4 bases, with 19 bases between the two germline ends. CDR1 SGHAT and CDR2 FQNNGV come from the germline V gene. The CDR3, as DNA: TGTGCCAGCAGCTTAGATGGACAGGAGGGTTTTGGGTACGAGCAGTACGTC. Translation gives CASSLDGQEGFGYEQYV.

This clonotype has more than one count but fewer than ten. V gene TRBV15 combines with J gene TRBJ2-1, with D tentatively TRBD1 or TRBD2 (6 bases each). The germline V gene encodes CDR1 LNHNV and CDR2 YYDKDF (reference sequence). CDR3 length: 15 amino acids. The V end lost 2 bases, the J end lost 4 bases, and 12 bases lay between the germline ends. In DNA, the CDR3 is TGTGCCACCAGCAGACGGGGAGGACAGTACAATGAGCAGTTCTTC. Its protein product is CATSRRGGQYNEQFF. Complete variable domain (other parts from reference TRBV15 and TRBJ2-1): DAMVIQNPRYQVTQFGKPVTLSCSQTLNHNVMYWYQQKSSQAPKLLFHYYDKDFNNEADTPDNFQSRRPNTSFCFLDIRSPGLGDTAMYLCATSRRGGQYNEQFFGPGTRLTVL.

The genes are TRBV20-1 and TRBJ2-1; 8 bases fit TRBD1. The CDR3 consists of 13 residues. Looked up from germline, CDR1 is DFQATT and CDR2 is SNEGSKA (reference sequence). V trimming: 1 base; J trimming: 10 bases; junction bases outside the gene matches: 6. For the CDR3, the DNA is TGCAGTGCTAGAGCCAGGGGGCTATGGGAGCAGTTCTTC. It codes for CSARARGLWEQFF.

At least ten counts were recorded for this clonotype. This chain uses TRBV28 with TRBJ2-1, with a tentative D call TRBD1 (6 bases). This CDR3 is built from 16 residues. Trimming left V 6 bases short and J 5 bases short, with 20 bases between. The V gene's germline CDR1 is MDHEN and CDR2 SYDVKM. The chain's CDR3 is CASSALLGARDNEQFF. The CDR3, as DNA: TGTGCCAGCAGCGCCCTATTGGGGGCGCGGGACAATGAGCAGTTCTTC.

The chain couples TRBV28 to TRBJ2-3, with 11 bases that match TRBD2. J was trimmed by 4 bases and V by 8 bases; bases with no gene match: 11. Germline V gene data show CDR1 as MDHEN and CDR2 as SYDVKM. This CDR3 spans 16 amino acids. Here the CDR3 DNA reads TGTGCCAGCGGCCTTCCCGCTAGCGGGGGGTCAGATACGCAGTATTTT. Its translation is CASGLPASGGSDTQYF.

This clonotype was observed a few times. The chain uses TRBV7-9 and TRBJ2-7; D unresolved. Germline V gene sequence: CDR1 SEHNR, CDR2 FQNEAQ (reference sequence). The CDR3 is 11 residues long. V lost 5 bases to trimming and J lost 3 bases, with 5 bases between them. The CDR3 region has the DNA TGTGCCAGCAGCCTATACTACGAGCAGTACGTC. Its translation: CASSLYYEQYV.

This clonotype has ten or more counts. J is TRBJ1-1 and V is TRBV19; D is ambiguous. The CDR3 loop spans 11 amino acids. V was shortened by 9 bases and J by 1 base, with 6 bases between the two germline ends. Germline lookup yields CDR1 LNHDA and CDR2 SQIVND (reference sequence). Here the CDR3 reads CASTTNTEAFF. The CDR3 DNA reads TGTGCCAGCACGACGAACACTGAAGCTTTCTTT.

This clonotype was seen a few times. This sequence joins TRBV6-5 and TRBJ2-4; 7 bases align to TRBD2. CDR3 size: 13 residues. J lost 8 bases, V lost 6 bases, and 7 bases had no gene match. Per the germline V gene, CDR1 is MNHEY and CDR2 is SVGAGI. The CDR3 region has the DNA TGTGCCAGCAGGAAGGGACTAAGAGACATTCAGTACTTC. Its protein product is CASRKGLRDIQYF.

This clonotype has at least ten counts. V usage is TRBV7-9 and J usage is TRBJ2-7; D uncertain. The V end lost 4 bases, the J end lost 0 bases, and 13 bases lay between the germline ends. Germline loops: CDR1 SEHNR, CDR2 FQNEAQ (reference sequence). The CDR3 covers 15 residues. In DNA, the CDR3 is TGTGCCAGCAGCTCGACGGATAGGAGCTCCTACGAGCAGTACTTC. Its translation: CASSSTDRSSYEQYF.

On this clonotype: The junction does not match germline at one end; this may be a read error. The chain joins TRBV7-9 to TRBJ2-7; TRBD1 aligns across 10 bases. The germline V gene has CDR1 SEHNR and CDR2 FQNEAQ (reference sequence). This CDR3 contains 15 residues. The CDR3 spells CANSSGTGDTYEQYF. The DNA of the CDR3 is TGTGCCAACAGCTCCGGGACAGGGGACACTTACGAGCAGTACTTC. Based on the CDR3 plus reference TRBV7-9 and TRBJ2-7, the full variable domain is DTGVSQNPRHKITKRGQNVTFRCDPISEHNRLYWYRQTLGQGPEFLTYFQNEAQLEKSRLLSDRFSAERPKGSFSTLEIQRTEQGDSAMYLCANSSGTGDTYEQYFGPGTRLTVT.

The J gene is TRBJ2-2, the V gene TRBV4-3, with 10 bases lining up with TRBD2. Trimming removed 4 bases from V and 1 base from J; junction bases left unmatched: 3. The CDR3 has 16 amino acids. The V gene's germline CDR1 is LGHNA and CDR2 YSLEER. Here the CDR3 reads CASSRWTSGNTGELFF. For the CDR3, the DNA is TGCGCCAGCAGCCGATGGACTAGCGGGAACACCGGGGAGCTGTTTTTT.

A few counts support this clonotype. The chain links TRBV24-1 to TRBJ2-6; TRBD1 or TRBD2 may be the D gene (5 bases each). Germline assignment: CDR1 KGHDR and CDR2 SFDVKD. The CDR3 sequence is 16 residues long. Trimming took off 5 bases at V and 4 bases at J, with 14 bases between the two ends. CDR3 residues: CATSALKRDGANVLTF. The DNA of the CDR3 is TGTGCCACCAGTGCCCTAAAAAGGGACGGGGCCAACGTCCTGACTTTC.

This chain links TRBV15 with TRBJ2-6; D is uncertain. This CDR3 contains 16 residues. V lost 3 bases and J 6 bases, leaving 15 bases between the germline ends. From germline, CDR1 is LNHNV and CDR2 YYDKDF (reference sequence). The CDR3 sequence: CATSRGTGSLANVLTF. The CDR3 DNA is TGTGCCACCAGCAGGGGAACGGGCTCTTTGGCCAACGTCCTGACTTTC. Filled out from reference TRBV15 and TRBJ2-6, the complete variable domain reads DAMVIQNPRYQVTQFGKPVTLSCSQTLNHNVMYWYQQKSSQAPKLLFHYYDKDFNNEADTPDNFQSRRPNTSFCFLDIRSPGLGDTAMYLCATSRGTGSLANVLTFGAGSRLTVL.

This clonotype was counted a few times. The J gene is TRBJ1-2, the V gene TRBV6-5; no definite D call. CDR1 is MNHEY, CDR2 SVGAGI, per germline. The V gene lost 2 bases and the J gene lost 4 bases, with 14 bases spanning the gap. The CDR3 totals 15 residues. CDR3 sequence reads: CASSYTPTVTYGYTF. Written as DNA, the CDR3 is TGTGCCAGCAGTTACACCCCGACTGTGACCTATGGCTACACCTTC.

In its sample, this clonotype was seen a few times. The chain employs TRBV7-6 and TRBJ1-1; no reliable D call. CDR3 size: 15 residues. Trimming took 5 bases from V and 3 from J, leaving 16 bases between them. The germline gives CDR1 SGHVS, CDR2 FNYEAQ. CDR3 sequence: CASSLLAKWDTEAFF. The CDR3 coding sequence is TGTGCCAGCAGCCTTCTTGCGAAATGGGACACTGAAGCTTTCTTT. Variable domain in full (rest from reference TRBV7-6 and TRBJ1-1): GAGVSQSPRYKVTKRGQDVALRCDPISGHVSLYWYRQALGQGPEFLTYFNYEAQQDKSGLPNDRFSAERPEGSISTLTIQRTEQRDSAMYRCASSLLAKWDTEAFFGQGTRLTVV.

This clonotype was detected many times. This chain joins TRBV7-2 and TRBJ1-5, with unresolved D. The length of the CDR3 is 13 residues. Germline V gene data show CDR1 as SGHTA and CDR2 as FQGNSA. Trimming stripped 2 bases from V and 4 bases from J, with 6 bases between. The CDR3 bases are TGTGCCAGCAGCTTATACTTGAATCAGCCCCAGCATTTT. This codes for CASSLYLNQPQHF.

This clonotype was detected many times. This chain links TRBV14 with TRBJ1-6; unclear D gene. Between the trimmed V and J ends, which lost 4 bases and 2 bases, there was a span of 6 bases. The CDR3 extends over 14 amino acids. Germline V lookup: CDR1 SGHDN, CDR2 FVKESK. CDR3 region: CASSRGAYNSPLHF. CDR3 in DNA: TGTGCCAGCAGCCGCGGGGCCTATAATTCACCCCTCCACTTT.

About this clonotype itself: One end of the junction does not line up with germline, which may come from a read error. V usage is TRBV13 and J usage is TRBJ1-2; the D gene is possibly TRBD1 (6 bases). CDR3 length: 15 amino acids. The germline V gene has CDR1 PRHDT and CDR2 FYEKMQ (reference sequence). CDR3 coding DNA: TGTGCCAACAGCTTAATGACAGGACCTAACTATGGCTACACCTTC. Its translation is CANSLMTGPNYGYTF. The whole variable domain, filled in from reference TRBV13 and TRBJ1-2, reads AAGVIQSPRHLIKEKRETATLKCYPIPRHDTVYWYQQGPGQDPQFLISFYEKMQSDKGSIPDRFSAQQFSDYHSELNMSSLELGDSALYFCANSLMTGPNYGYTFGSGTRLTVV.

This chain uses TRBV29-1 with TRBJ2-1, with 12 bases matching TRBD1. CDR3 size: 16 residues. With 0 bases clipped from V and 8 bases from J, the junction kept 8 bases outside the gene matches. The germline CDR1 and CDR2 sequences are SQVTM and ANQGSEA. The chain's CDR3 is CSVEDFPGQGADEQFF. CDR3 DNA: TGCAGCGTTGAAGATTTCCCGGGACAGGGGGCGGATGAGCAGTTCTTC.

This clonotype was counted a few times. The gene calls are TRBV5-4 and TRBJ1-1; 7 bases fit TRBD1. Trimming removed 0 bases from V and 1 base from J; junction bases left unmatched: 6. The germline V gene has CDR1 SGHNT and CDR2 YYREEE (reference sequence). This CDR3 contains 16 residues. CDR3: CASSLETGIPNTEAFF. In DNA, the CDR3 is TGTGCCAGCAGCTTGGAGACAGGGATCCCGAACACTGAAGCTTTCTTT.

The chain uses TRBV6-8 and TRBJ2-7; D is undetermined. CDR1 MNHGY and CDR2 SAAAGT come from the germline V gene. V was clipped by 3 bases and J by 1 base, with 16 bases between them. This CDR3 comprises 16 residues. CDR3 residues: CASSYSADGGSYEQYF. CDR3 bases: TGTGCCAGCAGTTATTCGGCAGATGGTGGGTCCTACGAGCAGTACTTC.